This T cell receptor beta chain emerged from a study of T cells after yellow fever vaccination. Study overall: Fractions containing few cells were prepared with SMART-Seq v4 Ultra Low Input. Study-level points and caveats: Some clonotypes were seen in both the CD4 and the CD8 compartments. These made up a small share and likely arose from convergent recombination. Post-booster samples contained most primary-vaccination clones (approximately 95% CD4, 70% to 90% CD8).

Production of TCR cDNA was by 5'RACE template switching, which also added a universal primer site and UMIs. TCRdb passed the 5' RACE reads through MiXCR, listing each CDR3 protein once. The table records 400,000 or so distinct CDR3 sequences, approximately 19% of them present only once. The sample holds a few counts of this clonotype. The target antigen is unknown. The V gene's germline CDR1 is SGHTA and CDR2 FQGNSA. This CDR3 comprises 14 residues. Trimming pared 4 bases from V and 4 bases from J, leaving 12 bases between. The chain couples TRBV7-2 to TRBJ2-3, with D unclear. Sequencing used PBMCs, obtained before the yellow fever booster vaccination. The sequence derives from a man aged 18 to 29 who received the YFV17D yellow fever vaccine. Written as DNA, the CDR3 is TGTGCCAGCAGCTCCGACTTTTCCGCAGATACGCAGTATTTT. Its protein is CASSSDFSADTQYF.